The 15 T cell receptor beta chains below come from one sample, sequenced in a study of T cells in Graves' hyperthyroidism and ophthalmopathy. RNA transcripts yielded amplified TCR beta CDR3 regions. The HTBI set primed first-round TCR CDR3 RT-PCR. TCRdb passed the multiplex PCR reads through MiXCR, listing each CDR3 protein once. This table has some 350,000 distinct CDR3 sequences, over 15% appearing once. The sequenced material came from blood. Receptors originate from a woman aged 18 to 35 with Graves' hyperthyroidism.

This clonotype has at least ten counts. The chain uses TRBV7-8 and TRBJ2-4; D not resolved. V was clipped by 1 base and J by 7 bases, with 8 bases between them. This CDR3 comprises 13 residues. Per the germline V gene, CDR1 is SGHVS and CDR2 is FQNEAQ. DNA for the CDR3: TGTGCCAGCAGCTTAGTATCCAGGAACATTCAGTACTTC. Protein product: CASSLVSRNIQYF.

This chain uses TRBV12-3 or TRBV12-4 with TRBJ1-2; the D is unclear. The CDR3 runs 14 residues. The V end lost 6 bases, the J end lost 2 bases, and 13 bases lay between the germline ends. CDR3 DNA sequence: TGTGCCAGCAGCCCTGTGGGAGCCAACTATGGCTACACCTTC. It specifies CASSPVGANYGYTF.

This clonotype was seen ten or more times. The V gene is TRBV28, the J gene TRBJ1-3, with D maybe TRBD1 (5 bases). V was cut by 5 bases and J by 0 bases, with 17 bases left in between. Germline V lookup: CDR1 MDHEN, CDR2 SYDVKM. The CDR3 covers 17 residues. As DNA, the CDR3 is TGTGCCAGCAGTAGCACCAAGGGGAGGCCCTCTGGAAACACCATATATTTT. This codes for CASSSTKGRPSGNTIYF.

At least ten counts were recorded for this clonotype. The CDR3 protein is CASSYWGVSKNIQYF. CDR3 coding DNA: TGTGCCAGCAGTTATTGGGGGGTGTCCAAAAACATTCAGTACTTC. The chain has TRBV12-3 or TRBV12-4 and TRBJ2-4, with D possibly TRBD2 on 6 matching bases. Trimming took off 4 bases at V and 2 bases at J, with 12 bases between the two ends. The CDR3 runs to 15 residues.

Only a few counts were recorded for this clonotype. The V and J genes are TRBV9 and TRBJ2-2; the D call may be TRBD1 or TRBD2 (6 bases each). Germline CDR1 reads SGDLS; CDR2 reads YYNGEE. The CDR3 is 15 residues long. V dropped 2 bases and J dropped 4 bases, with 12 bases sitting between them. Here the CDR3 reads CASSVGGRITGELFF. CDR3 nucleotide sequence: TGTGCCAGCAGCGTTGGGGGGCGGATCACCGGGGAGCTGTTTTTT.

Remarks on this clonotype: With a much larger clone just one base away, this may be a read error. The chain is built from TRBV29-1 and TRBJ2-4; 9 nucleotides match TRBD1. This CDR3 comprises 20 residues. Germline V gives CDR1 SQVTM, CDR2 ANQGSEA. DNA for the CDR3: TGCAGCGTTGAAGATCAGGTCGGGGCGGGACAGGGAGGTCGTAATAACATTAAGTACTTC. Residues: CSVEDQVGAGQGGRNNIKYF.

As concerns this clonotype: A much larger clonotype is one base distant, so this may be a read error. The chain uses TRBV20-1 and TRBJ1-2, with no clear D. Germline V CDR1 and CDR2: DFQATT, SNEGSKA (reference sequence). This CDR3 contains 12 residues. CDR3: CSASTGNYDYTF. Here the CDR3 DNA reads TGCAGTGCTAGCACCGGCAACTATGACTACACCTTC.

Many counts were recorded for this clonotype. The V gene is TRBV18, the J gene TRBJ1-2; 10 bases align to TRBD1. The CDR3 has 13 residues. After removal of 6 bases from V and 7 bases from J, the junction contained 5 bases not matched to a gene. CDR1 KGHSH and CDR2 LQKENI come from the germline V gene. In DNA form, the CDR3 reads TGTGCCAGCTCCCGGGACAGGGGAAGTGGCTACACCTTC. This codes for CASSRDRGSGYTF.

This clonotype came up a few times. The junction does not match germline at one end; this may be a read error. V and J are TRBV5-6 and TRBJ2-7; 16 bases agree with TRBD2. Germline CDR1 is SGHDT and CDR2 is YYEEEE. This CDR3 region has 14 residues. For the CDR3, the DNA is TGTGCCAGCAGCACCGGGACTAGCGGGGGGGAAGTCCACTTC. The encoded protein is CASSTGTSGGEVHF.

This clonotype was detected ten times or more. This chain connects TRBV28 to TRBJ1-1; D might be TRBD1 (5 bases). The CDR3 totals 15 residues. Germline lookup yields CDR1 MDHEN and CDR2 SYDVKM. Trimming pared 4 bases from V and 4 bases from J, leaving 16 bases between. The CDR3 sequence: CASSWGRLGRTEAFF. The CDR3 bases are TGTGCCAGCAGTTGGGGACGCCTCGGGCGCACTGAAGCTTTCTTT.

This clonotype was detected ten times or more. The CDR3 bases are TGTGCCAGCAGTGAATATTGGATATCCGAGCAGTACTTC. Encoded protein: CASSEYWISEQYF. The chain has TRBV25-1 and TRBJ2-7, with D unresolved. This CDR3 is 13 amino acids long. V was pared by 0 bases and J by 6 bases, with 9 bases between. The germline CDR1 and CDR2 sequences are MGHDK and SYGVNS.

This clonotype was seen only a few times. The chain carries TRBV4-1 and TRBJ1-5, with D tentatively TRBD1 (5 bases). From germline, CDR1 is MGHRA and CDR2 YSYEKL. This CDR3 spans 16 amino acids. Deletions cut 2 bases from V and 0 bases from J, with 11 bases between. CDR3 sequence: CASSQLSGLSNQPQHF. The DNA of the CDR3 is TGCGCCAGCAGCCAACTTTCGGGGCTTAGCAATCAGCCCCAGCATTTT.

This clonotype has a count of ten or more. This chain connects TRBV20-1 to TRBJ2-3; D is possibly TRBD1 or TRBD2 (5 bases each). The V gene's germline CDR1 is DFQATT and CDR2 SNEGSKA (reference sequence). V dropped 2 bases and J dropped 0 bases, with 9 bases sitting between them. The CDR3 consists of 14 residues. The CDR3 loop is CSARWGSSTDTQYF. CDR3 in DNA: TGCAGTGCTAGATGGGGGAGCAGCACAGATACGCAGTATTTT.

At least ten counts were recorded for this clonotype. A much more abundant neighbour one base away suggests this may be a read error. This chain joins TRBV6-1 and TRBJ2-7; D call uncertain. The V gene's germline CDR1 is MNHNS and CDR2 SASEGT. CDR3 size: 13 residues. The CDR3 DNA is TGTGCCAGCAGTGAAAGGCAGACCTACGTGCAGTACTTC. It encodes CASSERQTYVQYF.

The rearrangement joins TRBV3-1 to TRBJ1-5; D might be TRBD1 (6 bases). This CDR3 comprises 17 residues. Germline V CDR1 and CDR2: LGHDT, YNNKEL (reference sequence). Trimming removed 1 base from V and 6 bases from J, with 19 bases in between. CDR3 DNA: TGTGCCAGCAGCCAAGGTCTTAGGACAGCAGGCGGTCAGCCCCAGCATTTT. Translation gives CASSQGLRTAGGQPQHF.